This T cell receptor beta chain was sequenced for a study of molecular identifiers for immune sequencing clone quantification. Study-level information: Replicates involved a five-way split of RNA from about 19,000 or 110,000 naive CD8 cells, with sequencing of four.

This clonotype appeared a few times. What it binds is unknown. Naive CD8 sequencing libraries were generated from roughly 20,000 to 1,000,000 sorted cells, with 10%, 30% or 50% RNA as input. Methods described previously were used for bulk TCR libraries, and listed TCR primers were applied. Using its own MiXCR run on the PCR reads, TCRdb lists one record per CDR3 protein. The sample holds approximately 500,000 distinct CDR3 sequences, 20% to 25% seen once. V lost 3 bases, J lost 8 bases, and 8 bases lay in between. CDR3 length: 12 residues. The germline CDR1 and CDR2 sequences are SNHLY and FYNNEI. Whole-study findings and limits: Clones above 20 RNA copies held over 97% of effector molecules, under 1% in naive cells.

This TCR came from a human donor in good health. Some libraries in this study had Jurkat cell RNA spiked in. The sample consisted of naive CD8+ T cells from blood, with Jurkat cell RNA spiked in. Documented subset: FACS-sorted CD8+CD4-CCR7+CD45RA+ naive T cells. The V gene is TRBV2, the J gene TRBJ2-1; D is undetermined. The CDR3 reads CASSDWEDEQFF. In DNA, the CDR3 is TGTGCCAGCAGTGATTGGGAAGATGAGCAGTTCTTC.